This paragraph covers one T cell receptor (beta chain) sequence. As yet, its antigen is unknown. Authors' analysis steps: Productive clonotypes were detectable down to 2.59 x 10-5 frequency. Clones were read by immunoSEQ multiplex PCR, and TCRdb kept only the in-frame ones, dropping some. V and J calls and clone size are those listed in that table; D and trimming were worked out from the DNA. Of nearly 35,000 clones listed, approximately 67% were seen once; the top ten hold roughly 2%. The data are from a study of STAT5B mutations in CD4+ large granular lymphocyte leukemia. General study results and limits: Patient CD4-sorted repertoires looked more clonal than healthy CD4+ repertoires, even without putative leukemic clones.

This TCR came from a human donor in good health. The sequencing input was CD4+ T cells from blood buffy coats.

The CDR3 nucleotides read TGTGCCAGCAGGCCATCTCTGGGGGGGGGCGTCCTGACTTTC. Its translation: CASRPSLGGGVLTF. This chain uses TRBV6-1 with TRBJ2-6, with 7 bases aligning to TRBD2. This CDR3 region has 14 residues. The J segment lost 12 bases and the V segment lost 6 bases, leaving 11 bases of the junction unmatched. The germline V gene encodes CDR1 MNHNS and CDR2 SASEGT.